This T cell receptor (beta chain) is from a study of patients and donors after allogeneic stem cell transplantation. TCRdb ran MiXCR on the RT-PCR reads and lists one entry per CDR3 protein. The sample lists about 960,000 distinct CDR3 sequences; about a sixth were seen once. This clonotype was picked up a small number of times. Unmatched junction bases numbered 3, after V lost 2 bases and J lost 1 base. Per germline, CDR1 MNHEY and CDR2 SMNVEV (reference sequence). The CDR3 length is 16 residues. The rearrangement joins TRBV27 to TRBJ2-2; 8 bases fit TRBD1. The clonotype was recovered from a human donor who was either an allogeneic HSCT recipient or a stem cell or donor lymphocyte infusion donor (not recorded which). It is not recorded whose cells these are; they may come from a transplant donor. Sequenced material: blood, either unsorted or a sorted T cell fraction (not recorded which). The CDR3 region is CASSLRQGQNTGELFF. The CDR3, as DNA: TGTGCCAGCAGTTTAAGACAGGGGCAGAACACCGGGGAGCTGTTTTTT.